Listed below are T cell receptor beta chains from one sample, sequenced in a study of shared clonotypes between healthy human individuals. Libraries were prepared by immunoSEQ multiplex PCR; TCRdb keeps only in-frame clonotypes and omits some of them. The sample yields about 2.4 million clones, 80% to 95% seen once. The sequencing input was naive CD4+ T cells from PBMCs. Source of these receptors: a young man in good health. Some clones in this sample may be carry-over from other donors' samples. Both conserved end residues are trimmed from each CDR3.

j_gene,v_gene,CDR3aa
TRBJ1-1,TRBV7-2,ASSLFPPTATNTEAF
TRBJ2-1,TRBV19,ASSQAGLIHNEQF
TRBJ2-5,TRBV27,ASSRGSLLRETQY
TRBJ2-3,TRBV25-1,ASRGGLAGIWTDTQY
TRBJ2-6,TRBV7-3,ASSLAGQGLNSGANVLT
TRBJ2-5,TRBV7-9,ASRKGEETQY
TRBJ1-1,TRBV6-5,ASSYQGNTEAF
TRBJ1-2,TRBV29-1,SVPLGQGYGYT
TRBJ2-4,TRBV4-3,ASSQVYRDIQY
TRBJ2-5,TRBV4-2,ASSQDRGKGQETQY
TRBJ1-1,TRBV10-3,AISEMTGNTEAF
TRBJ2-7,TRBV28,ASSPPGQTMNYEQY
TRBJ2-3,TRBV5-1,ASSARDFSSTDTQY
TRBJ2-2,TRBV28,ASSLGVYTGELF
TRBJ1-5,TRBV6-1,ASTPRDSNQPQH
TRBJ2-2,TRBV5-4,ASLLDPNTGELF
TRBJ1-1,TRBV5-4,ASSRRGPGTGAYTEAF
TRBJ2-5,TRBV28,ASSSPLAGDRETQY